This T cell receptor (beta chain) was profiled in a study of cytomegalovirus exposure and HLA in healthy donors. Study-wide results and limits: Published work reported that the classifier diagnosed cytomegalovirus status with high specificity and sensitivity.

The CDR3 totals 17 residues. Trimming took off 5 bases at V and 0 bases at J, with 17 bases between the two ends. From germline, CDR1 is MRHNA and CDR2 SNTAGT. This clone appeared a single time. The antigen is not known. Researchers ran the PCR with 60 Vbeta and 13 Jbeta primers. Clones were read by immunoSEQ multiplex PCR, and TCRdb kept only the in-frame ones, dropping some. The table shows 150,000 to 200,000 clones, with roughly 79% occurring only once. The receptor comes from a man aged 35 to 55 in good health and CMV-seropositive. Sequencing was performed on PBMCs. V and J are TRBV6-4 and TRBJ2-1; tentatively, D is TRBD1 (5 bases). The CDR3 loop is CASSKVFVRASYNEQFF. CDR3 DNA: TGTGCCAGCAGTAAGGTGTTCGTCAGGGCCTCCTACAATGAGCAGTTCTTC.